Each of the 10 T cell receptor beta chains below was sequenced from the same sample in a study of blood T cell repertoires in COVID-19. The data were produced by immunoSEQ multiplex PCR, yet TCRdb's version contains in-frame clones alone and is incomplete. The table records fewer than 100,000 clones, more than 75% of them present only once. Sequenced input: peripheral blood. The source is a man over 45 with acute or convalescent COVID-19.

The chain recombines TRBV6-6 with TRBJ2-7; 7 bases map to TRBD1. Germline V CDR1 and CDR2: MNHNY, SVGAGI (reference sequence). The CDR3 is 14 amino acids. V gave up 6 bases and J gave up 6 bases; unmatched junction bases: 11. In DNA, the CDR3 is TGTGCCAGCAGCTCCACAGGGGCCGGACTCGAGCAGTACTTC. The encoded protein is CASSSTGAGLEQYF.

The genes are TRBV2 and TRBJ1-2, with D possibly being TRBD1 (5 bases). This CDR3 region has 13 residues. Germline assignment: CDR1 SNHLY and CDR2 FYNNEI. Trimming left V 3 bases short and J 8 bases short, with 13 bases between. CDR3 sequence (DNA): TGTGCCAGCAGTGATAGCGGGGGAAGGGGCTACACCTTC. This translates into CASSDSGGRGYTF.

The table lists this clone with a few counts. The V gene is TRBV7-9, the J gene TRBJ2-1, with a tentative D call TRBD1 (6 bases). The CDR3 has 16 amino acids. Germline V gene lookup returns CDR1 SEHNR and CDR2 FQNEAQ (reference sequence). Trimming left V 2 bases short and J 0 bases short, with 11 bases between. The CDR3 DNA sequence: TGTGCCAGCAGCTTATTAGGACAGACCTCCTACAATGAGCAGTTCTTC. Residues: CASSLLGQTSYNEQFF.

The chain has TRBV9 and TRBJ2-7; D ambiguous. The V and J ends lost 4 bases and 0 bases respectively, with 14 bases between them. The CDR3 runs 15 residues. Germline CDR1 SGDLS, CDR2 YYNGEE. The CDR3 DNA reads TGTGCCAGCAGCTTCCGATTGGGCTTCTCCTACGAGCAGTACTTC. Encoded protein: CASSFRLGFSYEQYF.

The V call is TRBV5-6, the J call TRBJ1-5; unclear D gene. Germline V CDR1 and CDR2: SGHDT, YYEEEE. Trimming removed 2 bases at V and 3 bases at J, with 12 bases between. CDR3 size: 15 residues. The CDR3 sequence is CASSFSRRNNQPQHF. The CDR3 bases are TGTGCCAGCAGCTTTAGTCGGAGAAACAATCAGCCCCAGCATTTT. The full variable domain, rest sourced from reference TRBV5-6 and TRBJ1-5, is DAGVTQSPTHLIKTRGQQVTLRCSPKSGHDTVSWYQQALGQGPQFIFQYYEEEERQRGNFPDRFSGHQFPNYSSELNVNALLLGDSALYLCASSFSRRNNQPQHFGDGTRLSIL.

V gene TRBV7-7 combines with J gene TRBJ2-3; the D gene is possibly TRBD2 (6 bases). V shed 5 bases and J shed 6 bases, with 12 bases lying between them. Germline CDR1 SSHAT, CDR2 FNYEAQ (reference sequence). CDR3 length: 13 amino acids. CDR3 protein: CASSRAGGDTQYF. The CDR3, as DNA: TGTGCCAGCAGCCGCGCTGGAGGGGATACGCAGTATTTT.

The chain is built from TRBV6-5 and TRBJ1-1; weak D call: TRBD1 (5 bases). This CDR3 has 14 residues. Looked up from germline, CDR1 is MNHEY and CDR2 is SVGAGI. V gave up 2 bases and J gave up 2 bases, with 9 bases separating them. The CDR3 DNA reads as TGTGCCAGCAGTTACGGGGCAGAAAACACTGAAGCTTTCTTT. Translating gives CASSYGAENTEAFF.

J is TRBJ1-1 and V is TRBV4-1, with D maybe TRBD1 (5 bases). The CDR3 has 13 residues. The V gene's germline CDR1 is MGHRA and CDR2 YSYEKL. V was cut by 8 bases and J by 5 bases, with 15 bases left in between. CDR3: CASQGPPKTEAFF. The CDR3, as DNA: TGCGCCAGCCAGGGCCCCCCGAAGACTGAAGCTTTCTTT.

The CDR3 DNA sequence: TGTGCCAGCAGCCAAAGCGCCGTAGATACGCAGTATTTT. Protein: CASSQSAVDTQYF. This chain connects TRBV3-1 (or the pseudogene TRBV3-2) to TRBJ2-3; no clear D gene. Germline V gene lookup returns CDR1 LGHDT and CDR2 YNNKEL (reference sequence). V was pared by 2 bases and J by 5 bases, with 8 bases between. The CDR3 contains 13 residues.

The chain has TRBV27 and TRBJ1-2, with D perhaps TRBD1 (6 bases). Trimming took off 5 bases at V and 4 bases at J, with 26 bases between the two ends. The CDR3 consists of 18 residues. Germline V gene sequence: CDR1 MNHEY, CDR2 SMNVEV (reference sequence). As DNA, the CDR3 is TGTGCCAGCAGTAAAGCCGGACAGCTCGCTCCCACTATCTATGGCTACACCTTC. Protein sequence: CASSKAGQLAPTIYGYTF.